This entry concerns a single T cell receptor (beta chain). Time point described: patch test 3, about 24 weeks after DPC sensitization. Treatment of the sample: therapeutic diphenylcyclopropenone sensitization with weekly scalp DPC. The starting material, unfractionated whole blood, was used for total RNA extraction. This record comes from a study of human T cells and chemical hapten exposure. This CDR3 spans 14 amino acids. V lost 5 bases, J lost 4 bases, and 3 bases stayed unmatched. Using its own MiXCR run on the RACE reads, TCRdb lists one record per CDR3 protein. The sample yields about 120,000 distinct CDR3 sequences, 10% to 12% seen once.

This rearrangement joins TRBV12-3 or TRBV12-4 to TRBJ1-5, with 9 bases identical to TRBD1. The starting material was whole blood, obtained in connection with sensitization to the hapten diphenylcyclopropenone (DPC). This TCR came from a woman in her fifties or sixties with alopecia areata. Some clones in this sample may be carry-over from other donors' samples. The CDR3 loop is CASSRTGENQPQHF. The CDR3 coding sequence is TGTGCCAGCAGTCGGACAGGGGAGAATCAGCCCCAGCATTTT.